These 8 T cell receptor beta chains originate from one sample sequenced in a study of post-analysis software for immune sequencing data. Unique molecular identifiers were carried by the TCR beta cDNA libraries. TCRdb ran MiXCR on the PCR reads and lists one entry per CDR3 protein. The data contain more than 450,000 distinct CDR3 sequences, roughly 34% of them seen just once; the ten biggest clones take up under 7%. Broader study findings: Higher frequency in patients than in controls was seen for roughly five TRBV segments, with TRBV5-6, TRBV5-1 and TRBV20-1 among them.

Their specific antigens are unknown. Sequencing input: blood. These receptors came from a girl aged 2 to 17 with multiple sclerosis.

The chain has TRBV6-6 and TRBJ2-5; perhaps TRBD2 as D (5 bases). In germline, CDR1 is MNHNY, CDR2 SVGAGI (reference sequence). The CDR3 is made up of 14 amino acids. Trimming left V 3 bases short and J 2 bases short, with 10 bases between. The CDR3 DNA follows: TGTGCCAGCAGTTATACGGGGATGCAAGAGACCCAGTACTTC. It yields the protein CASSYTGMQETQYF.

This chain joins TRBV5-1 and TRBJ2-4; 7 nucleotides match TRBD1. The J call could be wrong; TRBJ2-5 is a better fit for the DNA end. The CDR3 runs to 15 residues. Germline V lookup: CDR1 SGHRS, CDR2 YFSETQ. Here the CDR3 DNA reads TGCGCCAGCAGCGCAGAAACCGGGACAGAAGAGACCCAGTACTTC. Protein sequence: CASSAETGTEETQYF.

The V call is TRBV10-3, the J call TRBJ1-2; D is perhaps TRBD1 (5 bases). Trimming took off 11 bases at V and 8 bases at J, with 27 bases between the two ends. The germline V gene encodes CDR1 ENHRY and CDR2 SYGVKD. The CDR3 sequence is 15 residues long. DNA for the CDR3: TGTGCCTTCCATCGGGATCGGCAGGGCAGTTCGGGCTACACCTTC. Its translation: CAFHRDRQGSSGYTF.

This clonotype showed up just a few times. The chain links TRBV11-2 to TRBJ2-3; the match to TRBD2 covers 12 bases. Germline V CDR1 and CDR2: SGHAT, FQNNGV. The CDR3 covers 18 residues. Trimming took 1 base from V and 5 from J; bases not matched to a gene: 10. CDR3 sequence: CASSLVPTSGGAGDTQYF. The DNA of the CDR3 is TGTGCCAGCAGCTTAGTCCCGACTAGCGGGGGAGCCGGAGATACGCAGTATTTT.

The chain combines TRBV15 with TRBJ2-5, with 7 nucleotides matching TRBD1. This CDR3 comprises 14 residues. Germline V gene data show CDR1 as LNHNV and CDR2 as YYDKDF (reference sequence). V shed 0 bases, J shed 13 bases, and the junction held 11 bases outside the gene matches. CDR3 DNA sequence: TGTGCCACCAGCAGAGATCTTACCGAACCAGGGGGGTACTTC. Its protein product is CATSRDLTEPGGYF. Supplemented by reference TRBV15 and TRBJ2-5, the full variable domain reads DAMVIQNPRYQVTQFGKPVTLSCSQTLNHNVMYWYQQKSSQAPKLLFHYYDKDFNNEADTPDNFQSRRPNTSFCFLDIRSPGLGDTAMYLCATSRDLTEPGGYFGPGTRLLVL.

This clonotype appeared a few times. V usage is TRBV5-1 and J usage is TRBJ2-5; TRBD1 is a possible D gene (6 bases). The closer fit of TRBJ2-7 to the DNA end suggests the J call may be wrong. This CDR3 has 14 residues. Per the germline V gene, CDR1 is SGHRS and CDR2 is YFSETQ. CDR3 sequence reads: CASSLMGASYEQYF. CDR3 in DNA: TGCGCCAGCAGCTTGATGGGGGCTTCATACGAGCAGTACTTC.

The chain carries TRBV18 and TRBJ2-5; D is unclear. There are 14 residues in the CDR3. The ends were cut back, 0 bases at V and 3 bases at J, with 8 bases in the middle. Germline assignment: CDR1 KGHSH and CDR2 LQKENI. The CDR3 protein is CASSPPLDEETQYF. In nucleotides, the CDR3 is TGTGCCAGCTCACCACCGCTAGACGAAGAGACCCAGTACTTC.

Concerning this clonotype: The CDR3 carries no conserved terminal phenylalanine or tryptophan, so it likely arises from a read error. The V call is TRBV29-1, the J call TRBJ1-2, with D maybe TRBD1 (6 bases). The CDR3 is 12 residues long. Per germline, CDR1 SQVTM and CDR2 ANQGSEA. Between the trimmed V and J ends, which lost 3 bases and 7 bases, there was a span of 12 bases. CDR3 DNA sequence: TGCAGCGTTGACCCAACAGGGTCTGGCTACACCGTC. Translated, it gives CSVDPTGSGYTV.